This T cell receptor beta chain was profiled in a study of preoperative IRX-2 immunotherapy in early breast cancer. Stated treatment: preoperative locoregional IRX-2 cytokine immunotherapy. Preoperative locoregional IRX-2 cytokine immunotherapy was tested in the phase Ib source study. The data were produced by immunoSEQ multiplex PCR, yet TCRdb's version contains in-frame clones alone and is incomplete. The sample records about 3,700 clones, approximately 71% being singletons. This clone came up a few times. CDR1 and CDR2 from the germline V gene are WNHNN and SYGVQD (reference sequence). This CDR3 is 14 amino acids long. V lost 2 bases and J lost 6, with 10 bases in between.

The chain uses TRBV10-1 and TRBJ2-2; either TRBD1 or TRBD2 may fit D (5 bases each). The sequences come from tumor tissue, collected after IRX-2 immunotherapy. The sequence was collected from a human donor with breast cancer. The CDR3 loop is CASSEGARAGELFF. DNA of the CDR3: TGCGCCAGCAGTGAGGGGGCGAGGGCCGGGGAGCTGTTTTTT.